These 3 T cell receptor beta chains originate from one sample sequenced in a study of CD8+ T cells in alopecia areata. Following extraction, RNA underwent reverse transcription to cDNA, which served as the sequencing template. Produced via immunoSEQ multiplex PCR; TCRdb's table is partial and in-frame only. This repertoire holds more than 90,000 clones, and none appear only once. Material: lesional skin. These TCRs come from a C3H/HeJ mouse with alopecia areata. For the strain, the MHC haplotype given is H2-k.

Comment on this clone: These gene names are mouse names. The read falls 4 residues short of the CDR3 end, and the missing part is taken from the germline J gene. The chain recombines TRBV1 with TRBJ2-2; 8 bases align to TRBD1. The trim removed 0 bases at V and 0 bases at J, leaving 3 bases unmatched. The CDR3 contains 17 residues. CDR1 and CDR2 from the germline V gene are NSQYPW and LRSPGD (reference sequence). CDR3 amino acids: CTCSADRTGSNTGQLYF. CDR3 DNA (partial): TGCACCTGCAGTGCAGATCGGACAGGGTCAAACACCGGG.

This clone was detected only a few times. Here the gene names and germline are mouse. The CDR3 end falls 4 residues outside the read, so it is completed with the germline J gene. The V call is TRBV14, the J call TRBJ2-3; D possibly corresponds to TRBD2 (6 bases). The CDR3 length is 15 residues. From germline, CDR1 is SGHDT and CDR2 FRDEAV. Trimming pared 4 bases from V and 0 bases from J, leaving 12 bases between. The part of the CDR3 DNA that was read is TGTGCCAGCAGTCCCCTGGGGTCTAGTGCAGAA. Translated: CASSPLGSSAE. The full CDR3 reads CASSPLGSSAETLYF.

The sample holds a few counts of this clone. Here the gene names and germline are mouse. Read coverage stops 4 residues before the CDR3 terminus; the germline J gene supplies the remainder. The V and J genes are TRBV19 and TRBJ1-4; 8 bases line up with TRBD1. The germline V gene has CDR1 FNHDT and CDR2 SITEND (reference sequence). The length of the CDR3 is 15 residues. Trimming took 6 bases from V and 4 from J; bases not matched to a gene: 8. CDR3 bases read: TGTGCCAGCACCCCAGGGGGACAGGACAACGAA. It is translated as CASTPGGQDNE. Given in full, the CDR3 is CASTPGGQDNERLFF.